Each of the 10 T cell receptor beta chains below was sequenced from the same sample in a study of shared clonotypes between healthy human individuals. Produced via immunoSEQ multiplex PCR; TCRdb's table is partial and in-frame only. The repertoire holds about 980,000 clones, with 76% as singletons. The sample comprised memory CD4+ T cells sorted from blood. Subset meaning: CD45RA-negative fraction. These receptors originate from a man younger than 35 in good health.

V gene TRBV4-1 combines with J gene TRBJ2-3; 13 bases fit TRBD2. CDR3 length equals 17 residues. In germline, CDR1 is MGHRA, CDR2 YSYEKL. With 0 bases clipped from V and 7 bases from J, the junction kept 7 bases outside the gene matches. The CDR3 here is CASSQDQTSGRVYTQYF. The DNA of the CDR3 is TGCGCCAGCAGCCAAGACCAAACTAGCGGGAGGGTTTATACGCAGTATTTT.

The chain couples TRBV30 to TRBJ1-1, with 10 nucleotides matching TRBD1. The germline gives CDR1 GTSNPN, CDR2 SVGIG (reference sequence). This CDR3 has 12 amino acids. Trimming took 4 bases from V and 11 from J; bases not matched to a gene: 7. CDR3 amino acids: CAWTRDRGEAFF. The DNA of the CDR3 is TGTGCCTGGACCCGGGACAGGGGTGAGGCTTTCTTT.

Here the CDR3 reads CASSYQNTGELFF. The CDR3 DNA follows: TGTGCCAGCAGTTACCAGAACACCGGGGAGCTGTTTTTT. The V gene is TRBV6-5, the J gene TRBJ2-2; D is unresolved. This CDR3 region has 13 residues. CDR1 MNHEY and CDR2 SVGAGI come from the germline V gene. Trimming removed 2 bases at V and 1 base at J, with 2 bases between.

The V and J genes are TRBV18 and TRBJ2-2, with 10 bases matching TRBD1. This CDR3 has 16 amino acids. The junction had 8 bases not matched to a gene; V was cut back by 5 bases and J by 5 bases. Germline CDR1 reads KGHSH; CDR2 reads LQKENI. The DNA for the CDR3 is TGTGCCAGCTCAGACCATTGGGACAGGGGTACCGGGGAGCTGTTTTTT. This sequence encodes CASSDHWDRGTGELFF.

This clone turned up a few times. Mismatch with germline at one junction end may stem from a read error. This chain joins TRBV7-7 and TRBJ1-3; D possibly corresponds to TRBD1 (5 bases). CDR3 length: 13 amino acids. Germline CDR1 is SSHAT and CDR2 is FNYEAQ (reference sequence). CDR3 loop: CASSLGVGNTIYF. The CDR3 nucleotides are TGTGCTAGCAGCTTAGGGGTTGGAAACACCATATATTTT.

This chain's CDR3 is CASSFEVHQPQHF. For the CDR3, the DNA is TGTGCCAGCAGCTTTGAGGTCCATCAGCCCCAGCATTTT. The V gene is TRBV7-2, the J gene TRBJ1-5; no clear D gene. This CDR3 has 13 amino acids. The V gene's germline CDR1 is SGHTA and CDR2 FQGNSA. V lost 3 bases and J 5 bases, leaving 8 bases between the germline ends.

With respect to this clone: Other nucleotide sequences from this sample produce the same CDR3. The chain carries TRBV5-6 and TRBJ2-7, with D perhaps matching TRBD1 (5 bases). Germline loops: CDR1 SGHDT, CDR2 YYEEEE. V lost 4 bases and J 3 bases, leaving 11 bases between the germline ends. The CDR3 covers 13 residues. The DNA for the CDR3 is TGTGCCAGCAGCCCTCTCCAGGGCTACGAGCAGTACTTC. Translated, it gives CASSPLQGYEQYF.

The chain recombines TRBV7-6 with TRBJ2-5; 9 bases line up with TRBD1. Germline CDR1 is SGHVS and CDR2 is FNYEAQ. The CDR3 runs 13 residues. V trimming: 5 bases; J trimming: 11 bases; junction bases outside the gene matches: 9. CDR3 coding DNA: TGTGCCAGCAGCCCGGGGACAGGGTCTAAGCAGTACTTC. Its protein is CASSPGTGSKQYF. Complete variable domain (other parts from reference TRBV7-6 and TRBJ2-5): GAGVSQSPRYKVTKRGQDVALRCDPISGHVSLYWYRQALGQGPEFLTYFNYEAQQDKSGLPNDRFSAERPEGSISTLTIQRTEQRDSAMYRCASSPGTGSKQYFGPGTRLLVL.

The chain's CDR3 is CASSYQTANTEAFF. The CDR3 nucleotides are TGTGCCAGCAGTTACCAGACAGCGAACACTGAAGCTTTCTTT. This chain connects TRBV6-5 to TRBJ1-1; tentative D call: TRBD1 (5 bases). Germline V gives CDR1 MNHEY, CDR2 SVGAGI. Trimming removed 2 bases at V and 1 base at J, with 8 bases between. CDR3 length: 14 residues.

In DNA, the CDR3 is TGTGCCAGCAGCTTCCTCCGGGGGACTGAAGCTTTCTTT. Amino acid sequence: CASSFLRGTEAFF. This chain joins TRBV7-8 and TRBJ1-1; weak D call: TRBD1 (5 bases). The CDR3 contains 13 residues. Germline V gives CDR1 SGHVS, CDR2 FQNEAQ. With 3 bases removed from V and 5 bases from J, the gap between germline ends came to 10 bases.